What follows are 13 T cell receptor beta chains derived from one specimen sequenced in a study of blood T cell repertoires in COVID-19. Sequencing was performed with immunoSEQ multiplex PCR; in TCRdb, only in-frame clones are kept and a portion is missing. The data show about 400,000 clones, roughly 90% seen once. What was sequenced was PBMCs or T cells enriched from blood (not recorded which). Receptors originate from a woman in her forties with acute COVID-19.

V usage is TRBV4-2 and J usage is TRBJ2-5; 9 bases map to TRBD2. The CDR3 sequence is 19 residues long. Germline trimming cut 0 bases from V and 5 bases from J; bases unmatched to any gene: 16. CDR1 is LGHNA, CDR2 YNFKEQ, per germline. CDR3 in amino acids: CASSQDGGRASGALETQYF. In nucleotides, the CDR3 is TGTGCCAGCAGCCAAGATGGCGGCCGCGCTAGCGGGGCGTTGGAGACCCAGTACTTC.

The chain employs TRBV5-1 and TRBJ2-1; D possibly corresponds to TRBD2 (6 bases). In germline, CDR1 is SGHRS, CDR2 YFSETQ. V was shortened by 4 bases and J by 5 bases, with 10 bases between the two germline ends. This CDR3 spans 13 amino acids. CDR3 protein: CASSRGTDNEQFF. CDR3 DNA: TGCGCCAGCAGCCGGGGGACCGACAATGAGCAGTTCTTC.

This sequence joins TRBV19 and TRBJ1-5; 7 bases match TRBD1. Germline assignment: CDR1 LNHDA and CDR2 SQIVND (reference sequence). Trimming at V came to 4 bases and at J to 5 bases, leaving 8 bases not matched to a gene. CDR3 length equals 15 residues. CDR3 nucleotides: TGTGCCAGTAGTAAAGTCCGGGACAGCTATCAGCCCCAGCATTTT. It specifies CASSKVRDSYQPQHF.

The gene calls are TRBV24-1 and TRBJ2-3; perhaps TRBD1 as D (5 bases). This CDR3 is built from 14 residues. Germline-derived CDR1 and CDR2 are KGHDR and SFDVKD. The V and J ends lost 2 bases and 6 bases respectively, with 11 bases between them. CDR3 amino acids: CATSDYDSWDTQYF. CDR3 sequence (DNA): TGTGCCACCAGTGATTATGACAGTTGGGATACGCAGTATTTT.

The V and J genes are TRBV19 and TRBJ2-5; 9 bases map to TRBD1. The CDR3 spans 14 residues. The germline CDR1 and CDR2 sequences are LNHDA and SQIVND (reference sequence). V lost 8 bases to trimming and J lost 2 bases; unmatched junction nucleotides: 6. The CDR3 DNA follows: TGTGCCAGTTCCTCCGGGACAGGGCAAGAGACCCAGTACTTC. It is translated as CASSSGTGQETQYF.

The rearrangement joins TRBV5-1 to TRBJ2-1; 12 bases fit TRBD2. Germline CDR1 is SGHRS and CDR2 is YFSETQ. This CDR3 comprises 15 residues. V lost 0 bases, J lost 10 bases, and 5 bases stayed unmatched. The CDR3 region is CASSLGGTSGGEQFF. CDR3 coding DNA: TGCGCCAGCAGCTTGGGCGGTACTAGCGGGGGGGAGCAGTTCTTC.

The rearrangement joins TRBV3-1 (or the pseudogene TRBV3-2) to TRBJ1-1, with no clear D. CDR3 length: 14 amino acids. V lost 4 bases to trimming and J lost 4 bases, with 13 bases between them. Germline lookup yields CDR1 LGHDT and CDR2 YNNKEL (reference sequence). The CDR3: CASSLPGRGTEAFF. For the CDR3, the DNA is TGTGCCAGCAGCCTGCCGGGTCGGGGCACTGAAGCTTTCTTT.

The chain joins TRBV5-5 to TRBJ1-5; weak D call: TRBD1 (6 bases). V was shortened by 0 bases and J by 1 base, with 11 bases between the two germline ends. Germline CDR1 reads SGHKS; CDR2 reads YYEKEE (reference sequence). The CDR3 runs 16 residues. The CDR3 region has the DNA TGTGCCAGCAGCTTGGAAGGGGGATGGAGCAATCAGCCCCAGCATTTT. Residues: CASSLEGGWSNQPQHF.

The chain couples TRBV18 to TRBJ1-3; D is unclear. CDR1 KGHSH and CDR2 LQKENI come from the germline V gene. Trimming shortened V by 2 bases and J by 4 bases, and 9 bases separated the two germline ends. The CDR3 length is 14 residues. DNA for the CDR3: TGTGCCAGCTCACCAGCGGTGGCGGGAAACACCATATATTTT. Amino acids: CASSPAVAGNTIYF.

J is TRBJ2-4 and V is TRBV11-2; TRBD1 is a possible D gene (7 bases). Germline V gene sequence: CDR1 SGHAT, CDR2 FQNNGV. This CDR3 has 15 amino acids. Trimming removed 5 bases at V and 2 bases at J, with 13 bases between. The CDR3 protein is CASSQEGATKNIQYF. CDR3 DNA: TGTGCCAGCAGCCAGGAGGGGGCAACCAAAAACATTCAGTACTTC. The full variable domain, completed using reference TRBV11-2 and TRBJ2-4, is EAGVAQSPRYKIIEKRQSVAFWCNPISGHATLYWYQQILGQGPKLLIQFQNNGVVDDSQLPKDRFSAERLKGVDSTLKIQPAKLEDSAVYLCASSQEGATKNIQYFGAGTRLSVL.

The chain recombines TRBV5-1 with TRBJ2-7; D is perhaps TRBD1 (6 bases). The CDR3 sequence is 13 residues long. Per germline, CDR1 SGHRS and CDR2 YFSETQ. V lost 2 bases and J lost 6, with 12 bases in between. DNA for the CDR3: TGCGCCAGCAGCTTAGTACAGGGTCTCGAGCAGTACTTC. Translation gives CASSLVQGLEQYF.

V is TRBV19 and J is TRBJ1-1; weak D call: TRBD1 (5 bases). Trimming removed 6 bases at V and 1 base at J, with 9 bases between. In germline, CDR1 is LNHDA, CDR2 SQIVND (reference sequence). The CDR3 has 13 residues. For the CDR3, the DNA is TGTGCCAGTAGCTACCAGGGGAACACTGAAGCTTTCTTT. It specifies CASSYQGNTEAFF.

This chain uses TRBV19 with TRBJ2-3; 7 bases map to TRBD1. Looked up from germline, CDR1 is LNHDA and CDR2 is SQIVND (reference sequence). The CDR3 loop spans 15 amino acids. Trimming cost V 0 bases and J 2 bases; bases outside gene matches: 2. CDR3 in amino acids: CASSIDGTVTDTQYF. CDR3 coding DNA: TGTGCCAGTAGTATAGATGGGACAGTCACAGATACGCAGTATTTT.